This T cell receptor (beta chain) was recovered during a study of beta chain features in type 1 diabetes. From germline, CDR1 is MNHEY and CDR2 SVGAGI. The CDR3 extends over 12 amino acids. V lost 2 bases, J lost 9 bases, and 9 bases lay in between. Findings of the study overall: Fewer junction insertions and more nucleotide deletions appeared in type 1 diabetes patients. Type 1 diabetes patients had moderately but significantly shorter TCRB CDR3s in all four CD4+ subsets.

Of note for this clone: The antigen is undetermined.

The investigators reverse transcribed all of the isolated RNA, so they sequenced expressed TCRB transcripts. The assay was immunoSEQ multiplex PCR, and TCRdb's table has in-frame clones only and misses some. Of approximately 730,000 clones detected, around an eighth appear once; the ten largest clones hold approximately 0.02%. The sequenced sample was naive CD4+ T cells from blood. The clonotype originates from a man younger than 30 with type 1 diabetes. The chain couples TRBV6-5 to TRBJ2-3; D uncertain. The CDR3 DNA reads as TGTGCCAGCAGTTACGCAGAAGGCACGCAGTATTTT. Translated, it gives CASSYAEGTQYF.